A selection of T cell receptor beta chains follows, all from one sample in a study of T cells in localized non-small cell lung cancer. The table came from immunoSEQ multiplex PCR; TCRdb's copy has only in-frame clones and leaves some out. Of about 30,000 clones in the sample, more than 75% were seen once. The sample here was peripheral blood, taken before any cancer treatment. These TCRs come from a female donor older than 55 with stage III squamous cell lung carcinoma. Both conserved end residues are part of each CDR3. The D gene is left open where the match is weak. Not all rows give a size; the values are once, few, many and, for expanded clones, a class.

D,size,length,V,J,DNA,CDR3
TRBD2,once,15,TRBV28,TRBJ2-5,TGTGCCAGCAGCCCGCGGGGCGGGAGTGATGAGACCCAGTACTTC,CASSPRGGSDETQYF
-,-,12,TRBV29-1,TRBJ1-3,TGCAGCGTTGAAACAGCTGGAAACACCATATATTTT,CSVETAGNTIYF
TRBD1,-,16,TRBV7-9,TRBJ1-1,TGTGCCAGCAGCTCAAATGGACAGGGGGCTTGGTCTGAAGCTTTCTTT,CASSSNGQGAWSEAFF
-,-,16,TRBV5-1,TRBJ2-2,TGCGCCAGCAGCTTGAACGGGGGTCTCAACACCGGGGAGCTGTTTTTT,CASSLNGGLNTGELFF
-,-,13,TRBV6-6,TRBJ1-2,TGTGCCAGCAGTCCTGAGGCGGGGGACGGCTACACCTTC,CASSPEAGDGYTF
-,-,18,TRBV7-8,TRBJ2-1,TGTGCCAGCAGCAATGGCCGAGTTGGGACCGGCTCCTACAATGAGCAGTTCTTC,CASSNGRVGTGSYNEQFF
TRBD1,once,11,TRBV28,TRBJ1-5,TGTGCCAGCAGTTCGGGACAGGGGAAGCATTTT,CASSSGQGKHF
TRBD1,once,14,TRBV7-2,TRBJ1-5,TGTGCCAGCAGCTTAGGGACAGGGCCTCAGCCCCAGCATTTT,CASSLGTGPQPQHF
-,-,17,TRBV5-1,TRBJ1-2,TGCGCCAGCAGCTTGGACGGGCAGGGGCGAACTAACTATGGCTACACCTTC,CASSLDGQGRTNYGYTF
-,few,16,TRBV7-2,TRBJ2-2,-,CASSLVGGLGPGSCFF
TRBD1,-,16,TRBV9,TRBJ2-3,TGTGCCAGCAGTCCCTCCGGGACAGGCCGCACAGATACGCAGTATTTT,CASSPSGTGRTDTQYF
-,few,16,TRBV9,TRBJ1-2,TGTGCCAGCAGCGTAGGCAGAGGGAGTTCTAACTATGGCTACACCTTC,CASSVGRGSSNYGYTF
-,-,14,TRBV28,TRBJ2-3,TGTGCCAGCACTACCCAGACTTACACAGATACGCAGTATTTT,CASTTQTYTDTQYF
-,-,15,TRBV5-4,TRBJ1-6,TGTGCCAGCAGCTTGGCGGGGGGAGGGGATTCACCCCTCCACTTT,CASSLAGGGDSPLHF
TRBD1,-,20,TRBV7-2,TRBJ1-6,TGTGCCAGCAGCTTAGCGCTTAAGGGGGCGTCAGGCTCCTATAATTCACCCCTCCACTTT,CASSLALKGASGSYNSPLHF
-,few,13,TRBV4-2,TRBJ1-1,TGTGCCAGCAGCCTCCCCGAGGGGACTGAAGCTTTCTTT,CASSLPEGTEAFF
TRBD2,-,14,TRBV6-1,TRBJ2-7,TGTGCCAGCAGTGAAGGGGCTAGCGGCTACGAGCAGTACTTC,CASSEGASGYEQYF
-,few,16,TRBV28,TRBJ1-1,TGTGCCAGCAGTTCCCTTGTGGGGTGGAAGAACACTGAAGCTTTCTTT,CASSSLVGWKNTEAFF
TRBD1,-,18,TRBV7-8,TRBJ1-2,TGTGCCAGCAGCTTAGGACTTCGGGGACAGCATCCTAACTATGGCTACACCTTC,CASSLGLRGQHPNYGYTF
TRBD2,-,14,TRBV5-1,TRBJ2-5,TGCGCCAGCAGCTTGACTAGCGGCCAAGAGACCCAGTACTTC,CASSLTSGQETQYF
-,-,14,TRBV28,TRBJ1-2,TGTGCCAGCAGTTTAGTGGGTCCCCCGTATGGCTACACCTTC,CASSLVGPPYGYTF
TRBD1,-,16,TRBV19,TRBJ2-1,TGTGCCAGTAGGCCACAGGGGGCACCCAGGATTACTGAGCAGTTCTTC,CASRPQGAPRITEQFF
-,-,15,TRBV5-1,TRBJ2-5,TGCGCCAGCAGCTTGGATATAGTGAATCAAGAGACCCAGTACTTC,CASSLDIVNQETQYF